What follows are 2 T cell receptor beta chains derived from one specimen sequenced in a study of blood T cell repertoires in COVID-19. This table comes from immunoSEQ multiplex PCR, and its TCRdb copy is limited to in-frame clones, with some not included. The sample lists 100,000 to 150,000 clones; 84% were seen once. Sequences were obtained from peripheral blood. The receptors come from a woman aged 60-70 years with acute or convalescent COVID-19.

The chain uses TRBV5-1 and TRBJ1-4; possibly TRBD1 for D (5 bases). The V end lost 4 bases, the J end lost 8 bases, and 18 bases lay between the germline ends. Germline V gene data show CDR1 as SGHRS and CDR2 as YFSETQ. The CDR3 is made up of 15 amino acids. CDR3 coding DNA: TGCGCCAGCAGCCGAAACGGAGGGGAGGGAGAAAAACTGTTTTTT. It is translated as CASSRNGGEGEKLFF.

The rearrangement links TRBV7-3 to TRBJ1-2, with a tentative D call TRBD1 (5 bases). Trimming left V 5 bases short and J 8 bases short, with 18 bases between. CDR3 length: 14 residues. CDR1 and CDR2 (germline): SGHTA, FQGTGA. CDR3 loop: CASSERDWEGGYTF. The CDR3 DNA reads as TGTGCCAGCAGCGAGAGGGACTGGGAAGGAGGCTACACCTTC.